One and the same sample provided the 6 T cell receptor beta chains below, sequenced in a study of CDR3 diversity in severe acne. MiXCR, applied by TCRdb to the PCR reads, yields one record per CDR3 protein. This table has more than 85,000 distinct CDR3 sequences, about 52% appearing once. Sequenced input: blood. All receptors come from a male donor in good health, serving as a control.

Within the sample, this clonotype is medium-sized. The V gene is TRBV4-1, the J gene TRBJ2-7, with 11 bases lining up with TRBD2. V lost 1 base to trimming and J lost 3 bases; unmatched junction nucleotides: 2. CDR3 size: 15 residues. Germline V gives CDR1 MGHRA, CDR2 YSYEKL. This CDR3 reads CASSQALAGDYEQYF. The CDR3, as DNA: TGCGCCAGCAGCCAAGCACTAGCGGGAGACTACGAGCAGTACTTC.

This chain connects TRBV7-3 to TRBJ2-6; D is perhaps TRBD1 (5 bases). The CDR3 contains 13 residues. Trimming removed 4 bases from V and 4 bases from J, with 5 bases in between. Germline CDR1 SGHTA, CDR2 FQGTGA. CDR3 sequence (DNA): TGTGCCAGCAGCTGGACAGGGGCCAACGTCCTGACTTTC. Residues: CASSWTGANVLTF.

The chain recombines TRBV5-1 with TRBJ2-6, with no clear D. CDR1 and CDR2 (germline): SGHRS, YFSETQ. V was pared by 8 bases and J by 4 bases, with 10 bases between. The CDR3 contains 13 residues. The chain's CDR3 is CASSPGGANVLTF. Here the CDR3 DNA reads TGCGCCAGTTCCCCTGGAGGGGCCAACGTCCTGACTTTC.

This clonotype appeared many times. For the CDR3, the DNA is TGTGCCAGCAGTTCGTGGGGGGGGGGTGAAAAACTGTTTTTT. Translated: CASSSWGGGEKLFF. The chain uses TRBV27 and TRBJ1-4; weak D call: TRBD1 (5 bases). The CDR3 sequence is 14 residues long. From germline, CDR1 is MNHEY and CDR2 SMNVEV (reference sequence). Trimming took off 4 bases at V and 7 bases at J, with 13 bases between the two ends.

Worth noting for this clonotype: At one of its ends the junction is not consistent with the germline gene, which may arise from a read error. This chain uses TRBV11-2 with TRBJ2-5, with D uncertain. Looked up from germline, CDR1 is SGHAT and CDR2 is FQNNGV. The CDR3 sequence is 11 residues long. This CDR3 is CASSPVQTQYF. The CDR3 DNA follows: TGCGCCAGCAGCCCGGTGCAGACCCAGTACTTC. The complete variable domain, with remaining parts taken from reference TRBV11-2 and TRBJ2-5, reads EAGVAQSPRYKIIEKRQSVAFWCNPISGHATLYWYQQILGQGPKLLIQFQNNGVVDDSQLPKDRFSAERLKGVDSTLKIQPAKLEDSAVYLCASSPVQTQYFGPGTRLLVL.

To note about this clonotype: The junction differs from germline at one of its ends, possibly a read error. The chain is built from TRBV9 and TRBJ2-5; D may be TRBD2 (6 bases). The CDR3 has 15 amino acids. Looked up from germline, CDR1 is SGDLS and CDR2 is YYNGEE. CDR3 region: CASSAGTPVGKAQYF. CDR3 nucleotides: TGTGCCAGCAGCGCCGGGACTCCGGTGGGAAAGGCCCAGTACTTT.